Listed below are T cell receptor beta chains from one sample, sequenced in a study of blood T cell repertoires in COVID-19. The protocol was immunoSEQ multiplex PCR, while the TCRdb copy is restricted to in-frame clones and leaves out a portion. The sample lists about 250,000 clones; around 84% were seen once. Sequenced material: PBMCs or T cells enriched from blood (not recorded which). Every receptor here comes from a man between 35 and 55 years old who had recovered from COVID-19. The CDR3 runs from the conserved cysteine through the conserved F or W. A D gene is named only where the DNA matches it firmly. Expanded clones get a size class; other rows say once, few or many, or leave the size out.

CDR3 DNA: TGTGCCAGCAGCTTAGCGCGGGGAGGGGGGACCTCGAACACCGGGGAGCTGTTTTTT
CDR3 protein: CASSLARGGGTSNTGELFF
V gene: TRBV7-9
clone size: NA
J gene: TRBJ2-2
D gene: NA

CDR3 DNA: TGTGCCAGAGGTAGGGGTTTGTACTCTTACGAGCAGTACTTC
CDR3 protein: CARGRGLYSYEQYF
V gene: TRBV19
clone size: NA
J gene: TRBJ2-7
D gene: NA

CDR3 DNA: TGTGCCAGCAGCCTCTCCGGGACAGGGAGCGAACCCCTCCACTTT
CDR3 protein: CASSLSGTGSEPLHF
V gene: TRBV7-9
clone size: NA
J gene: TRBJ1-6
D gene: TRBD1

CDR3 DNA: TGTGCCACCAGTAAGGGACTAGCGGGAGGCACAGATACGCAGTATTTT
CDR3 protein: CATSKGLAGGTDTQYF
V gene: TRBV24-1
clone size: NA
J gene: TRBJ2-3
D gene: TRBD2

CDR3 DNA: TGTGCCAGTAGTGGGGGCGCTGAGCAGTTCTTC
CDR3 protein: CASSGGAEQFF
V gene: TRBV19
clone size: NA
J gene: TRBJ2-1
D gene: NA

CDR3 DNA: TGTGCCAGCAGCTGGGCAACGGACACCGGGGAGCTGTTTTTT
CDR3 protein: CASSWATDTGELFF
V gene: TRBV5-5
clone size: NA
J gene: TRBJ2-2
D gene: NA

CDR3 DNA: TGTGCCAGCACCTCCAGCAGGGAGACCCAGTACTTC
CDR3 protein: CASTSSRETQYF
V gene: TRBV6-5
clone size: NA
J gene: TRBJ2-5
D gene: NA

CDR3 DNA: TGTGCCAGCAGCCTGAGCCGGGGACTAGTTCAGGACACCGGGGAGCTGTTTTTT
CDR3 protein: CASSLSRGLVQDTGELFF
V gene: TRBV11-3
clone size: few
J gene: TRBJ2-2
D gene: TRBD2

CDR3 DNA: TGTGCCAGCAGTGAAGACAGGAAGGCCAAAAACATTCAGTACTTC
CDR3 protein: CASSEDRKAKNIQYF
V gene: TRBV2
clone size: NA
J gene: TRBJ2-4
D gene: NA

CDR3 DNA: TGTGCCAGCAGTTACTTAACTAGCGGGAGAAACGGTGAGCAGTTCTTC
CDR3 protein: CASSYLTSGRNGEQFF
V gene: TRBV6-2/TRBV6-3
clone size: once
J gene: TRBJ2-1
D gene: TRBD2

CDR3 DNA: TGTGCCAGCAGCGCCCGACAGGGTTCAGACTACAATGAGCAGTTCTTC
CDR3 protein: CASSARQGSDYNEQFF
V gene: TRBV7-9
clone size: NA
J gene: TRBJ2-1
D gene: TRBD1

CDR3 DNA: TGTGCCAGCAGCCCTCGCGGCTCCTACGAGCAGTACTTC
CDR3 protein: CASSPRGSYEQYF
V gene: TRBV12-3/TRBV12-4
clone size: NA
J gene: TRBJ2-7
D gene: NA

CDR3 DNA: TGTGCCAGCAGCTTGGGAGCGGGGCACCAAGAGACCCAGTACTTC
CDR3 protein: CASSLGAGHQETQYF
V gene: TRBV5-5
clone size: NA
J gene: TRBJ2-5
D gene: TRBD2

CDR3 DNA: TGTGCCAGCAGCTTGGACCCTAGAGTCTCTGGAAACACCATATATTTT
CDR3 protein: CASSLDPRVSGNTIYF
V gene: TRBV5-6
clone size: NA
J gene: TRBJ1-3
D gene: NA

CDR3 DNA: TGTGCCAGCAGCGCAACAGGGGTCCCCTCTCAAGAGACCCAGTACTTC
CDR3 protein: CASSATGVPSQETQYF
V gene: TRBV3-1/TRBV3-2
clone size: NA
J gene: TRBJ2-5
D gene: TRBD1

CDR3 DNA: TGTGCCAGCAGCTCATCGGACATTATCACGGAGGGGGAGCAGTACTTC
CDR3 protein: CASSSSDIITEGEQYF
V gene: TRBV7-2
clone size: NA
J gene: TRBJ2-7
D gene: NA

CDR3 DNA: TGCGCCAGCAGCTGGGACAGTAACGAGCAGTACTTC
CDR3 protein: CASSWDSNEQYF
V gene: TRBV5-1
clone size: NA
J gene: TRBJ2-7
D gene: TRBD1

CDR3 DNA: TGTGCCAGCAGCCCGTGGCCGACTAGCGGGGATTACAATGAGCAGTTCTTC
CDR3 protein: CASSPWPTSGDYNEQFF
V gene: TRBV28
clone size: NA
J gene: TRBJ2-1
D gene: TRBD2

CDR3 DNA: TGTGCCAGTAGTAAACCGGGACAGGGGGTCTATGGCTACACCTTC
CDR3 protein: CASSKPGQGVYGYTF
V gene: TRBV19
clone size: NA
J gene: TRBJ1-2
D gene: TRBD1

CDR3 DNA: TGCGCCAGCAGCACGGACGGACAGGGCGGTAATGAGCAGTTCTTC
CDR3 protein: CASSTDGQGGNEQFF
V gene: TRBV5-1
clone size: NA
J gene: TRBJ2-1
D gene: TRBD1

CDR3 DNA: TGTGCCAGCAGCTCGGGACACCGCCAAGAGACCCAGTACTTC
CDR3 protein: CASSSGHRQETQYF
V gene: TRBV7-9
clone size: many
J gene: TRBJ2-5
D gene: NA

CDR3 DNA: TGCGCCAGCAGCTTGGAGTTCACAAACAATGAGCAGTTCTTC
CDR3 protein: CASSLEFTNNEQFF
V gene: TRBV5-1
clone size: NA
J gene: TRBJ2-1
D gene: NA

CDR3 DNA: TGTGCCAGCAGCGCGGAGATCTCCTACGAGCAGTACTTC
CDR3 protein: CASSAEISYEQYF
V gene: TRBV9
clone size: NA
J gene: TRBJ2-7
D gene: NA

CDR3 DNA: TGTGCCAGCAGTGTTACAGGGGGCTATACTGAAGCTTTCTTT
CDR3 protein: CASSVTGGYTEAFF
V gene: TRBV27
clone size: NA
J gene: TRBJ1-1
D gene: TRBD1

CDR3 DNA: TGCGCCAGCAGCCAAGAATGGGGGCAGGGTCAGCCCCAGCATTTT
CDR3 protein: CASSQEWGQGQPQHF
V gene: TRBV4-1
clone size: NA
J gene: TRBJ1-5
D gene: NA

CDR3 DNA: TGTGCCAGCGGCGTTTGGGCAGACTCCTACGAGCAGTACTTC
CDR3 protein: CASGVWADSYEQYF
V gene: TRBV11-2
clone size: NA
J gene: TRBJ2-7
D gene: NA

CDR3 DNA: TGTGCCACCAGCAGAGGTGGGGACAGTAACAATGAGCAGTTCTTC
CDR3 protein: CATSRGGDSNNEQFF
V gene: TRBV15
clone size: NA
J gene: TRBJ2-1
D gene: TRBD1

CDR3 DNA: TGTGCCAGCAGTGAATGGGGGGTGGAGTCTGAAGCTTTCTTT
CDR3 protein: CASSEWGVESEAFF
V gene: TRBV25-1
clone size: NA
J gene: TRBJ1-1
D gene: NA

CDR3 DNA: TGTGCCAGCAGCACCTCCAGGCGGGGGGCGAACACCGGGGAGCTGTTTTTT
CDR3 protein: CASSTSRRGANTGELFF
V gene: TRBV2
clone size: NA
J gene: TRBJ2-2
D gene: TRBD2

CDR3 DNA: TGTGCCAGCTCACCAGAGAGCTACACTGAAGCTTTCTTT
CDR3 protein: CASSPESYTEAFF
V gene: TRBV18
clone size: NA
J gene: TRBJ1-1
D gene: NA

CDR3 DNA: TGTGCCAGCAGCTTAGGTACCACTAGCGGGCCCTCGGGCTACGAGCAGTACTTC
CDR3 protein: CASSLGTTSGPSGYEQYF
V gene: TRBV11-2
clone size: NA
J gene: TRBJ2-7
D gene: TRBD2

CDR3 DNA: TGTGCCAGCTCACCAAGTCAGGGCTCTGGAAACACCATATATTTT
CDR3 protein: CASSPSQGSGNTIYF
V gene: TRBV18
clone size: NA
J gene: TRBJ1-3
D gene: NA

CDR3 DNA: TGTGCCAGCAGCTTAGCGCGGGGGGGAGCAGATACGCAGTATTTT
CDR3 protein: CASSLARGGADTQYF
V gene: TRBV7-8
clone size: NA
J gene: TRBJ2-3
D gene: TRBD2

CDR3 DNA: TGTGCCAGCAGCGTAGACCCCTCTTCGGACGAGCAGTACTTC
CDR3 protein: CASSVDPSSDEQYF
V gene: TRBV9
clone size: NA
J gene: TRBJ2-7
D gene: NA